This entry lists 15 T cell receptor beta chains sequenced from one sample in a study of blood T cell repertoires in COVID-19. Some clones are missing from TCRdb's copy, which holds only in-frame ones; the method was immunoSEQ multiplex PCR. Of about 21,000 clones in the sample, less than 85% were seen once. The material sequenced was peripheral blood. These TCRs come from a man at least 80 years old with acute or convalescent COVID-19.

CDR3 nucleotides: TGTGCCAGCAGCTTAAGGGAAGACAGGAAAGCTAACTATGGCTACACCTTC. Residues: CASSLREDRKANYGYTF. The chain is built from TRBV11-3 and TRBJ1-2, with D perhaps matching TRBD1 (6 bases). The germline V and J ends were trimmed by 2 bases and 0 bases, with 16 bases remaining between them. This CDR3 region has 17 residues. The germline V gene has CDR1 SGHNT and CDR2 YENEEA.

This chain links TRBV19 with TRBJ2-2; 7 bases agree with TRBD1. Germline-derived CDR1 and CDR2 are LNHDA and SQIVND (reference sequence). The CDR3 covers 14 residues. Trimming removed 8 bases from V and 1 base from J; junction bases left unmatched: 4. CDR3: CASRHRGNTGELFF. The CDR3 DNA reads TGTGCCAGTCGCCACAGGGGGAACACCGGGGAGCTGTTTTTT.

The gene calls are TRBV11-3 and TRBJ2-1, with 9 bases lining up with TRBD2. The junction had 16 bases not matched to a gene; V was cut back by 5 bases and J by 8 bases. This CDR3 contains 17 residues. Looked up from germline, CDR1 is SGHNT and CDR2 is YENEEA. The DNA for the CDR3 is TGTGCCAGCAGCGCCCCGGCACTTGCGGGAGGGCCCCATGAGCAGTTCTTC. Encoded protein: CASSAPALAGGPHEQFF. The full variable domain, its missing parts supplied by reference TRBV11-3 and TRBJ2-1, is EAGVVQSPRYKIIEKKQPVAFWCNPISGHNTLYWYLQNLGQGPELLIRYENEEAVDDSQLPKDRFSAERLKGVDSTLKIQPAELGDSAVYLCASSAPALAGGPHEQFFGPGTRLTVL.

The chain recombines TRBV6-1 with TRBJ1-4; 9 nucleotides line up with TRBD1. The CDR3 totals 15 residues. V trimming: 2 bases; J trimming: 7 bases; junction bases outside the gene matches: 5. Germline V gene lookup returns CDR1 MNHNS and CDR2 SASEGT. In nucleotides, the CDR3 is TGTGCCAGCAGTGAATTGGGACAGGGCATTGAAAAACTGTTTTTT. Residues: CASSELGQGIEKLFF.

Here the CDR3 reads CASSYSDAYGYTF. The CDR3 DNA follows: TGTGCCAGCAGTTACAGCGATGCCTATGGCTACACCTTC. The chain recombines TRBV6-5 with TRBJ1-2; D is unresolved. The CDR3 sequence is 13 residues long. V was pared by 2 bases and J by 4 bases, with 8 bases between. Germline lookup yields CDR1 MNHEY and CDR2 SVGAGI.

This chain joins TRBV24-1 and TRBJ2-1; no clear D. The germline V gene encodes CDR1 KGHDR and CDR2 SFDVKD. The CDR3 has 12 amino acids. V was trimmed by 0 bases and J by 8 bases, leaving 4 bases between them. In nucleotides, the CDR3 is TGTGCCACCAGTGATTTGACAGATGAGCAGTTCTTC. It specifies CATSDLTDEQFF.

This chain connects TRBV27 to TRBJ2-1; TRBD1 matches at 8 bases. This CDR3 has 15 residues. The trim removed 5 bases at V and 1 base at J, leaving 4 bases unmatched. Looked up from germline, CDR1 is MNHEY and CDR2 is SMNVEV (reference sequence). The CDR3 here is CASSITGGSYNEQFF. CDR3 sequence (DNA): TGTGCCAGCAGTATAACAGGGGGATCCTACAATGAGCAGTTCTTC.

This chain links TRBV19 with TRBJ1-1; a weak D match, TRBD1 (6 bases). Trimming removed 6 bases at V and 5 bases at J, with 13 bases between. The CDR3 sequence is 13 residues long. Germline V CDR1 and CDR2: LNHDA, SQIVND (reference sequence). The CDR3 nucleotides are TGTGCCAGTAGGGACACAGGGATGACTGAAGCTTTCTTT. This encodes CASRDTGMTEAFF.

The chain carries TRBV5-8 and TRBJ2-2; the match to TRBD1 covers 7 bases. CDR3 length: 16 amino acids. In germline, CDR1 is SGHTS, CDR2 YDEGEE. Trimming removed 5 bases from V and 0 bases from J; junction bases left unmatched: 7. CDR3 nucleotides: TGTGCCAGCAGGCCATTCCAGGGGGCGAACACCGGGGAGCTGTTTTTT. Amino acid sequence: CASRPFQGANTGELFF.

The rearrangement links TRBV2 to TRBJ1-2, with TRBD1 identical over 7 bases. The germline CDR1 and CDR2 sequences are SNHLY and FYNNEI. The CDR3 is made up of 16 amino acids. The ends lost 7 bases at V and 1 base at J; junction bases unmatched: 12. CDR3 DNA sequence: TGTGCCAGCACCACTTTCAGGGGGGCAATTAACTATGGCTACACCTTC. Protein: CASTTFRGAINYGYTF.

The J gene is TRBJ2-3, the V gene TRBV28, with a weak D call TRBD2 (6 bases). The germline gives CDR1 MDHEN, CDR2 SYDVKM. The CDR3 is made up of 14 amino acids. Trimming took off 3 bases at V and 1 base at J, with 8 bases between the two ends. The CDR3 bases are TGTGCCAGCAGTTTTTTAGCGGGCACAGATACGCAGTATTTT. Its protein product is CASSFLAGTDTQYF.

This chain uses TRBV2 with TRBJ2-3; 8 bases align to TRBD2. Germline V gene sequence: CDR1 SNHLY, CDR2 FYNNEI. After removal of 5 bases from V and 0 bases from J, the junction contained 13 bases not matched to a gene. This CDR3 region has 18 residues. Here the CDR3 DNA reads TGTGCCAGCAGTCCGGGACTAGGGATCTGGTCTAGCACAGATACGCAGTATTTT. Translation gives CASSPGLGIWSSTDTQYF.

The chain is built from TRBV27 and TRBJ1-5; D ambiguous. Trimming stripped 5 bases from V and 6 bases from J, with 11 bases between. CDR1 and CDR2 (germline): MNHEY, SMNVEV (reference sequence). The CDR3 is 13 residues long. The CDR3 sequence is CASSLGIGQPQHF. As DNA, the CDR3 is TGTGCCAGCAGTCTAGGAATTGGTCAGCCCCAGCATTTT.

The CDR3 here is CASSQEWSSGGVRTDTQYF. The CDR3 DNA is TGCGCCAGCAGCCAAGAGTGGAGTAGCGGAGGGGTTAGAACAGATACGCAGTATTTT. The chain employs TRBV4-1 and TRBJ2-3; possibly TRBD2 for D (6 bases). This CDR3 spans 19 amino acids. Trimming left V 0 bases short and J 3 bases short, with 22 bases between. Germline values: CDR1 MGHRA, CDR2 YSYEKL.

The chain is built from TRBV5-4 and TRBJ2-3; tentatively, D is TRBD1 (5 bases). The CDR3 is 12 residues long. Per germline, CDR1 SGHNT and CDR2 YYREEE (reference sequence). V was cut by 4 bases and J by 5 bases, with 8 bases left in between. CDR3 DNA: TGTGCCAGCAGCCCAGGGAAAGATACGCAGTATTTT. This sequence encodes CASSPGKDTQYF.